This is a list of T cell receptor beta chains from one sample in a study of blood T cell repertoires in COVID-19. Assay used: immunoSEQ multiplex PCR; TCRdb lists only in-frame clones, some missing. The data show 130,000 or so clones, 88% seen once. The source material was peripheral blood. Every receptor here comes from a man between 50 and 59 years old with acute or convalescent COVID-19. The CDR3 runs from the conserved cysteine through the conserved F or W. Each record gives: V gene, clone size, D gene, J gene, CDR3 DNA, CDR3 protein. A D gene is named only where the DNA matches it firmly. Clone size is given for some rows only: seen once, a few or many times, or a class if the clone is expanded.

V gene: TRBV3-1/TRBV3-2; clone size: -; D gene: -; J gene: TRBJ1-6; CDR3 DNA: TGTGCCAGCAGCCCCAGGGCGGGGGTTAGTTCACCCCTCCACTTT; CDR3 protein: CASSPRAGVSSPLHF
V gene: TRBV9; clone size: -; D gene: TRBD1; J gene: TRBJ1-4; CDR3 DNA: TGTGCCAGCAGCGTAGAAAGGGACCAAACACCAGGGGGGCAGGAAAAACTGTTTTTT; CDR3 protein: CASSVERDQTPGGQEKLFF
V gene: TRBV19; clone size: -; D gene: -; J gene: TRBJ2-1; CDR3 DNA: TGTGCCAGTAGACTTAGGGGGGGAGTGTATGGAGCTGAGCAGTTCTTC; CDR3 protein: CASRLRGGVYGAEQFF
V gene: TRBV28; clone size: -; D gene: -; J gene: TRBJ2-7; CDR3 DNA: TGTGCCAGCAGTTCCTACAGGGACGCTAGCTACGAGCAGTACTTC; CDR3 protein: CASSSYRDASYEQYF
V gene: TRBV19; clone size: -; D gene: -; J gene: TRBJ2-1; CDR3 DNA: TGTGCCAGTACCCCCGGGTCCCAGTCCTACAATGAGCAGTTCTTC; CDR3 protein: CASTPGSQSYNEQFF
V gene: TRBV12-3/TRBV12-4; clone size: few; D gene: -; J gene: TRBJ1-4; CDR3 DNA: TGTGCCAGCAGTTTACGGGTTAATGAAAAACTGTTTTTT; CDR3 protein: CASSLRVNEKLFF
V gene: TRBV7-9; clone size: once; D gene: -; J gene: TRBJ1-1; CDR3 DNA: TGTGCCAGCAGCCCCCAGGGGCTCACTGAAGCTTTCTTT; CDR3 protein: CASSPQGLTEAFF
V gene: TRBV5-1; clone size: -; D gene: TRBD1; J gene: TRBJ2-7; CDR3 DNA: TGCGCCAGCAGCTTTAGACAGGGGACCGTATACGAGCAGTACTTC; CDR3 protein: CASSFRQGTVYEQYF
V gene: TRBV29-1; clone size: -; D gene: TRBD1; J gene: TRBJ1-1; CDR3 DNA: TGCAGCGTTGGGACAGGGGCTGTAGCTTTCTTT; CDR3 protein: CSVGTGAVAFF
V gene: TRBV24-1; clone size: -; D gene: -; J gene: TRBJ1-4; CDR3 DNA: TGTGCCACCAGTGACCCCGTCTATAATGAAAAACTGTTTTTT; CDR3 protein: CATSDPVYNEKLFF
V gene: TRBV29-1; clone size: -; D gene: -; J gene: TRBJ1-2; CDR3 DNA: TGCAGCGTCACAACAGGGTATGGCTACACCTTC; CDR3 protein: CSVTTGYGYTF
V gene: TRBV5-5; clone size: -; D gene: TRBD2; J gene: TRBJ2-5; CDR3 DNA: TGTGCCAGCAGCCCCCCCCGGGAGGGTGCCCAAGAGACCCAGTACTTC; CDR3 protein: CASSPPREGAQETQYF
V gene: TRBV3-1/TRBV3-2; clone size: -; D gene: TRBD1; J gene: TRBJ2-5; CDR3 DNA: TGTGCCAGCGCCCCCACAGGGGCCTTCGGGGAGACCCAGTACTTC; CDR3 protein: CASAPTGAFGETQYF
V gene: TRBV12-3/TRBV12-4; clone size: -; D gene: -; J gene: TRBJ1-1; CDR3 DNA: TGTGCCAGCAGACTTTCGAACACTGAAGCTTTCTTT; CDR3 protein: CASRLSNTEAFF
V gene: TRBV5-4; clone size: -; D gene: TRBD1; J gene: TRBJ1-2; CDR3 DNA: TGTGCCAGCAACGCACAGGGGGCGGGCGGTGGCTACACCTTC; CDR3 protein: CASNAQGAGGGYTF
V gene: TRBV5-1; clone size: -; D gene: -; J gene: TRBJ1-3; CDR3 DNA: TGCGCCAGCAGCTTGGCAGGGCTTGGAAACACCATATATTTT; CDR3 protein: CASSLAGLGNTIYF
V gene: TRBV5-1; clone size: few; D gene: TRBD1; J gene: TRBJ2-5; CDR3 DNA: TGCGCCAGCAGCTTGCCCCCTGGACAGGGGGCGGTGACCCAGTACTTC; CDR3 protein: CASSLPPGQGAVTQYF
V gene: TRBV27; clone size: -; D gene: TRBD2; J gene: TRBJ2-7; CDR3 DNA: TGTGCCAGCAGTTTCTCCCGGGGGGTCGATCCCTACGAGCAGTACTTC; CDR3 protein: CASSFSRGVDPYEQYF
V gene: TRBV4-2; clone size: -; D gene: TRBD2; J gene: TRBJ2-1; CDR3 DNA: TGTGCCAGCAGCCAAGGACCTCCGGGACTAGCGGGGATGTACAATGAGCAGTTCTTC; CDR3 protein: CASSQGPPGLAGMYNEQFF
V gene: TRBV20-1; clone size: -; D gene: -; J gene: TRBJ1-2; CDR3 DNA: TGCAGTGCTAGTGAAAGGGGCCACTATGGCTACACCTTC; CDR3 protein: CSASERGHYGYTF
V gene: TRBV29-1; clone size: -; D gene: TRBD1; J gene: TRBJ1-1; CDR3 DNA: TGCAGCGGGGGACAGATGAACACTGAAGCTTTCTTT; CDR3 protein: CSGGQMNTEAFF
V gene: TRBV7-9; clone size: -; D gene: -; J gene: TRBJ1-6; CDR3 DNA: TGTGCCAGCAGACTCTCCTATAATTCACCCCTCCACTTT; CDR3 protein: CASRLSYNSPLHF
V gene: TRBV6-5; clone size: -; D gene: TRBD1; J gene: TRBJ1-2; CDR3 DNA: TGTGCCAGCAGTTCGACAGGGGGCGTTTATGGCTACACCTTC; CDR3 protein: CASSSTGGVYGYTF
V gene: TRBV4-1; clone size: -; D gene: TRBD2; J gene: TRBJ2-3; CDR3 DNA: TGCGCCAGCAGCCGAGGGACTAGCGGGGGGCCGGCGGGCACAGATACGCAGTATTTT; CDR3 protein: CASSRGTSGGPAGTDTQYF
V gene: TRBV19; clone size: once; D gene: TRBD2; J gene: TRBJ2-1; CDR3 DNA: TGTGCCAGTAGTATCCTAGCGGGGGTTGCCACCTACAATGAGCAGTTCTTC; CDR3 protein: CASSILAGVATYNEQFF
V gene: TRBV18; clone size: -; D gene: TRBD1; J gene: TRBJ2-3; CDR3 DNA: TGTGCCAGCTCACCACCGGGACAGGGCACAGATACGCAGTATTTT; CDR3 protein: CASSPPGQGTDTQYF
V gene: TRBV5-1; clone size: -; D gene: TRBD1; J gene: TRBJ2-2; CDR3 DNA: TGCGCCAGCAGCTTGGCTGGGGACAGTACTCCCGGGGAGCTGTTTTTT; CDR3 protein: CASSLAGDSTPGELFF
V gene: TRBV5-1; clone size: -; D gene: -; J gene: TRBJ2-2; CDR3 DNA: TGCGCCAGCAGCTTGGTCAGGGCGAACACCGGGGAGCTGTTTTTT; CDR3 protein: CASSLVRANTGELFF
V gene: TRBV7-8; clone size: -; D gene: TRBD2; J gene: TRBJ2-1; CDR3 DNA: TGTGCCAGCAGCCCACCGTGGCGGGGGAAAAACAATGAGCAGTTCTTC; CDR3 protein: CASSPPWRGKNNEQFF
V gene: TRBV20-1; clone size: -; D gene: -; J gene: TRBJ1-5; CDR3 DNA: TGCAGTGCTAGTCCCACTCCCATTTCGGGGAGCAATCAGCCCCAGCATTTT; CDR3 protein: CSASPTPISGSNQPQHF
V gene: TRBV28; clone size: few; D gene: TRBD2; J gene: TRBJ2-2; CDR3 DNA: TGTGCCAGCAGTTTGTCTGGCGGGGGGGCGGGGGAGCTGTTTTTT; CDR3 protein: CASSLSGGGAGELFF